The entry below describes one TCR beta chain. In this sample, this clonotype turned up a few times. The antigen it recognizes is unknown. Base qualities are not at hand, and no much larger clone is one base apart. This record belongs to a study of response to subunit inactivated influenza vaccine (dated by TCRdb to 2016 to 2018). For the wider study: The study used deep quantitative T cell receptor repertoire profiling to track responses to a trivalent subunit inactivated influenza vaccine.

Library preparation used RT-PCR. Sequencing took place on an Illumina HiSeq 2500. TCRdb reprocessed the public reads (quality trimming at Q25 with fastp, clone calling with MiXCR) and kept in-frame beta chains. CDR3 protein sequences are deduplicated, and each keeps its most common genes and DNA. Across this sample there are hundreds of thousands of distinct CDR3 sequences, with around 16% seen only once. The ten largest clones add up to around a tenth of the sample. CDR1 and CDR2, looked up from the germline V gene, are MNHEY and SVGEGT. CDR3 length: 14 amino acids, cysteine to phenylalanine. Here the CDR3 DNA is all that survives: 42 bases in frame from base 1. V drops 2 bases and J drops 2 bases, leaving 10 bases in between. Points the paper makes about the study in general: It was suggested by the authors that each seasonal influenza vaccination may recruit only a limited number of new T cells.

This clonotype was sampled from a man aged 50-59 years who received an inactivated influenza vaccine. Donor details come from another sample of the same person, matched by shared clones. The sample here was PBMCs from blood, taken roughly 13 days after vaccination. The sequence links TRBV6-2 or TRBV6-3 to TRBJ2-7; confidence is insufficient to name the D gene. The nucleotide sequence is TGTGCCAGCAGTTACGGGCACAGAACCTACGAGCAGTACTTC. Its translation is CASSYGHRTYEQYF.